The 14 T cell receptor beta chains below all came from one sample that was sequenced in a study of Ad26.COV2.S vaccination and SARS-CoV-2 variants. Method: immunoSEQ multiplex PCR; TCRdb's copy keeps in-frame clones and lacks some. The table lists over 85,000 clones, around 80% of them singletons. Sample: peripheral blood, taken after recovery from COVID-19. All receptors come from a human donor who had recovered from COVID-19.

This clone was seen a few times. The chain recombines TRBV2 with TRBJ1-5; possibly TRBD1 for D (6 bases). Germline V gene data show CDR1 as SNHLY and CDR2 as FYNNEI. The CDR3 has 14 amino acids. V was trimmed by 8 bases and J by 3 bases, leaving 14 bases between them. This CDR3 reads CASGRDRLNQPQHF. The CDR3 DNA reads TGTGCCAGCGGACGAGACAGGCTCAATCAGCCCCAGCATTTT. Looking up the rest from reference TRBV2 and TRBJ1-5 gives the full variable domain: EPEVTQTPSHQVTQMGQEVILRCVPISNHLYFYWYRQILGQKVEFLVSFYNNEISEKSEIFDDQFSVERPDGSNFTLKIRSTKLEDSAMYFCASGRDRLNQPQHFGDGTRLSIL.

This clone has only a few counts. The rearrangement uses TRBV3-1 (or the pseudogene TRBV3-2) and TRBJ1-2, with 11 bases identical to TRBD1. The junction had 1 base not matched to a gene; V was cut back by 3 bases and J by 7 bases. Germline assignment: CDR1 LGHDT and CDR2 YNNKEL (reference sequence). CDR3 length: 13 amino acids. CDR3 sequence (DNA): TGTGCCAGCAGCCAGGACAGGGGGCCTGGCTACACCTTC. Protein: CASSQDRGPGYTF.

In this sample, this clone turned up many times. The V gene is TRBV5-4, the J gene TRBJ1-2; D is possibly TRBD1 (5 bases). V lost 2 bases and J 0 bases, leaving 17 bases between the germline ends. CDR1 and CDR2 (germline): SGHNT, YYREEE (reference sequence). The CDR3 is made up of 17 amino acids. The CDR3 DNA follows: TGTGCCAGCAGCTTAGACACCCGGGACGGACCTAACTATGGCTACACCTTC. It specifies CASSLDTRDGPNYGYTF.

J is TRBJ2-5 and V is TRBV2; D uncertain. Per germline, CDR1 SNHLY and CDR2 FYNNEI. Trimming took 4 bases from V and 1 from J, leaving 10 bases between them. The length of the CDR3 is 14 residues. The CDR3 region has the DNA TGTGCCAGCAGTGGCGGCGCGACCCAAGAGACCCAGTACTTC. Protein product: CASSGGATQETQYF.

The genes are TRBV18 and TRBJ2-7, with D unresolved. Germline V gene data show CDR1 as KGHSH and CDR2 as LQKENI. The CDR3 has 15 amino acids. V lost 3 bases to trimming and J lost 2 bases, with 14 bases between them. CDR3 DNA: TGTGCCAGCTCACCGGCTGGGCCAATTACCTACGAGCAGTACTTC. Protein sequence: CASSPAGPITYEQYF.

V and J are TRBV7-9 and TRBJ1-6; D not certain. Trimming removed 5 bases at V and 5 bases at J, with 10 bases between. Germline V gives CDR1 SEHNR, CDR2 FQNEAQ (reference sequence). CDR3 size: 14 residues. The CDR3 spells CASSPDGNNSPLHF. The CDR3 DNA reads as TGTGCCAGCAGCCCCGACGGGAATAATTCACCCCTCCACTTT. Based on the CDR3 plus reference TRBV7-9 and TRBJ1-6, the full variable domain is DTGVSQNPRHKITKRGQNVTFRCDPISEHNRLYWYRQTLGQGPEFLTYFQNEAQLEKSRLLSDRFSAERPKGSFSTLEIQRTEQGDSAMYLCASSPDGNNSPLHFGNGTRLTVT.

V gene TRBV6-5 combines with J gene TRBJ1-5; the D gene is possibly TRBD1 (5 bases). V dropped 4 bases and J dropped 3 bases, with 7 bases sitting between them. The length of the CDR3 is 13 residues. CDR1 and CDR2 from the germline V gene are MNHEY and SVGAGI. CDR3 sequence: CASSSGYNQPQHF. CDR3 bases: TGTGCCAGCAGTTCAGGGTACAATCAGCCCCAGCATTTT.

The V and J genes are TRBV28 and TRBJ2-6; D call uncertain. Between the trimmed V and J ends, which lost 7 bases and 3 bases, there was a span of 16 bases. This CDR3 contains 16 residues. Germline V gene lookup returns CDR1 MDHEN and CDR2 SYDVKM. CDR3: CASTSPVVYGANVLTF. The CDR3 nucleotides are TGTGCCAGCACCAGCCCAGTGGTGTATGGGGCCAACGTCCTGACTTTC.

The chain uses TRBV3-1 (or the pseudogene TRBV3-2) and TRBJ1-2; D gene uncertain. V was cut by 1 base and J by 2 bases, with 5 bases left in between. Germline values: CDR1 LGHDT, CDR2 YNNKEL (reference sequence). The CDR3 consists of 13 residues. CDR3 sequence reads: CASSQAENYGYTF. DNA for the CDR3: TGTGCCAGCAGCCAAGCTGAGAACTATGGCTACACCTTC.

The V gene is TRBV3-1 (or the pseudogene TRBV3-2), the J gene TRBJ2-2, with D perhaps being TRBD1 or TRBD2 (5 bases each). The CDR3 is 15 amino acids. In germline, CDR1 is LGHDT, CDR2 YNNKEL (reference sequence). V was pared by 4 bases and J by 0 bases, with 9 bases between. The CDR3 loop reads CASSRGRSNTGELFF. CDR3 nucleotide sequence: TGTGCCAGCAGCCGGGGACGGTCGAACACCGGGGAGCTGTTTTTT.

This clone was seen more than once but under ten times. The chain combines TRBV10-3 with TRBJ2-7, with 11 bases fitting TRBD2. J was trimmed by 1 base and V by 3 bases; bases with no gene match: 8. The CDR3 loop spans 17 amino acids. CDR1 is ENHRY and CDR2 is SYGVKD in the germline V gene. The CDR3 sequence: CAISEGPGTSGSYEQYF. The CDR3 coding sequence is TGTGCCATCAGTGAAGGACCCGGGACTAGCGGTTCCTACGAGCAGTACTTC.

The rearrangement joins TRBV3-1 (or the pseudogene TRBV3-2) to TRBJ2-3; 9 bases fit TRBD2. The CDR3 runs 15 residues. Germline values: CDR1 LGHDT, CDR2 YNNKEL (reference sequence). V was clipped by 6 bases and J by 10 bases; unmatched bases: 14. For the CDR3, the DNA is TGTGCCAGCAGGGATAGCGGGGGCGCTACCGTGGCGCAGTATTTT. Amino acids: CASRDSGGATVAQYF.

V usage is TRBV5-1 and J usage is TRBJ2-1; 11 bases are a match to TRBD2. The germline CDR1 and CDR2 sequences are SGHRS and YFSETQ. Losses at the gene ends were 4 bases for V and 4 bases for J; bases not matched to a gene: 7. The CDR3 spans 16 residues. CDR3 region: CASSTLTSGEYNEQFF. CDR3 bases: TGCGCCAGCAGCACCCTGACTAGCGGGGAGTACAATGAGCAGTTCTTC. The whole variable domain, filled in from reference TRBV5-1 and TRBJ2-1, reads KAGVTQTPRYLIKTRGQQVTLSCSPISGHRSVSWYQQTPGQGLQFLFEYFSETQRNKGNFPGRFSGRQFSNSRSEMNVSTLELGDSALYLCASSTLTSGEYNEQFFGPGTRLTVL.

The chain is built from TRBV7-9 and TRBJ1-6; D perhaps matches TRBD1 (6 bases). CDR1 is SEHNR, CDR2 FQNEAQ, per germline (reference sequence). The CDR3 extends over 14 amino acids. Deletions cut 5 bases from V and 6 bases from J, with 11 bases between. The CDR3: CASSPDRINSPLHF. The CDR3 nucleotides read TGTGCCAGCAGCCCCGACAGGATTAATTCACCCCTCCACTTT.